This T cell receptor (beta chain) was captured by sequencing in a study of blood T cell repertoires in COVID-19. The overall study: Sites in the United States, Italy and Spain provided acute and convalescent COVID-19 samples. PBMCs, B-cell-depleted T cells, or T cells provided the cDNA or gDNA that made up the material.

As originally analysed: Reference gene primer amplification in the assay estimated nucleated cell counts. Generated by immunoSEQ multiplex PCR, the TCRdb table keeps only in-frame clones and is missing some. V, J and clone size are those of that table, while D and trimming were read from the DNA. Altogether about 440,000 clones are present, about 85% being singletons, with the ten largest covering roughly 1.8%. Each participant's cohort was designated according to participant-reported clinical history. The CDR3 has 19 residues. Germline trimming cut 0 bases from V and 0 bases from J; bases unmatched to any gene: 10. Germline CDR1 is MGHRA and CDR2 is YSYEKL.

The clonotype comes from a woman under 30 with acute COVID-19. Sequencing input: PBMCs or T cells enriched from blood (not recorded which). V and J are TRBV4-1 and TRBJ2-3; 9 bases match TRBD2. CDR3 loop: CASSQEEGRLAGSTDTQYF. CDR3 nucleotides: TGCGCCAGCAGCCAAGAAGAGGGTAGGCTAGCGGGAAGCACAGATACGCAGTATTTT.